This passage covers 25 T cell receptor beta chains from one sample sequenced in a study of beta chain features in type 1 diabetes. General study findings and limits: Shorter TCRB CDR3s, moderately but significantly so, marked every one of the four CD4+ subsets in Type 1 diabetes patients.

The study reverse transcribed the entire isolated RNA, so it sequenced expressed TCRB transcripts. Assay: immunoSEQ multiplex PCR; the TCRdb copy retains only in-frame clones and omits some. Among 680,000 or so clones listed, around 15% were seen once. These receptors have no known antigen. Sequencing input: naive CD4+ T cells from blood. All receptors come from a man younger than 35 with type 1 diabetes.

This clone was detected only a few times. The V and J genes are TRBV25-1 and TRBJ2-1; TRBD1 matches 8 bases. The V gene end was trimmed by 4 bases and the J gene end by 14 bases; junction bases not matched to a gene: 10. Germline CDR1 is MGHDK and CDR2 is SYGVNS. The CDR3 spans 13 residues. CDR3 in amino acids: CASSGTGTVAEFF. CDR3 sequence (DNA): TGTGCCAGCAGTGGGACAGGGACCGTGGCAGAGTTCTTC.

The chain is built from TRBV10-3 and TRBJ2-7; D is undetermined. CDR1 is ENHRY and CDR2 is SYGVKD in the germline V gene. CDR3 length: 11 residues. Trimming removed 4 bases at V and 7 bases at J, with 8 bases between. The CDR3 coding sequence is TGTGCCATCAGTGTAGGATCAGAGCAGTACTTC. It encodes CAISVGSEQYF.

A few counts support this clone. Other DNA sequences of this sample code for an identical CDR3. The CDR3 region is CAISGTGGTEAFF. CDR3 bases: TGTGCCATCAGCGGTACAGGGGGCACTGAAGCTTTCTTT. This chain joins TRBV10-3 and TRBJ1-1, with 8 bases aligning to TRBD1. The trim removed 6 bases at V and 4 bases at J, leaving 4 bases unmatched. The germline gives CDR1 ENHRY, CDR2 SYGVKD. The CDR3 consists of 13 residues.

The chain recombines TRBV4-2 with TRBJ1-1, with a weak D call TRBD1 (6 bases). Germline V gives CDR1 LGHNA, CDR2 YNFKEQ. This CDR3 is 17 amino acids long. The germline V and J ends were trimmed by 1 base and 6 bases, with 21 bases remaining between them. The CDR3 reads CASSQVPPGRGQAEAFF. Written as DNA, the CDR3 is TGTGCCAGCAGCCAAGTCCCCCCCGGCAGGGGTCAGGCTGAAGCTTTCTTT.

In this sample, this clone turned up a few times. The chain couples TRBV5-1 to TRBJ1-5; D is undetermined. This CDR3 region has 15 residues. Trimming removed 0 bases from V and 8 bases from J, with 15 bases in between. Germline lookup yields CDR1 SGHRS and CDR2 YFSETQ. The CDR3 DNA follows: TGCGCCAGCAGCTTGGGAGACGGACCGTGGGAGCCCCAGCATTTT. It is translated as CASSLGDGPWEPQHF.

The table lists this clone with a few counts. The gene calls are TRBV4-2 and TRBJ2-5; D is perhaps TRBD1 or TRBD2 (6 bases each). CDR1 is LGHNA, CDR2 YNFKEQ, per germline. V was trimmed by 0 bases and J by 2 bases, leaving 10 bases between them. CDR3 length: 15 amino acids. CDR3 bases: TGTGCCAGCAGCCAAGACGGGGGCATGCAAGAGACCCAGTACTTC. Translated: CASSQDGGMQETQYF.

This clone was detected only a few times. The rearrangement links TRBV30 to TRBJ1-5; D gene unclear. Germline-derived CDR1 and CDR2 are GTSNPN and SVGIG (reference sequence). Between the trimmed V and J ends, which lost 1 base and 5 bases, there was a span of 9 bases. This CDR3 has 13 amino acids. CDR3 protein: CAWSGTAYQPQHF. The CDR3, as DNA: TGTGCCTGGAGTGGCACGGCCTATCAGCCCCAGCATTTT.

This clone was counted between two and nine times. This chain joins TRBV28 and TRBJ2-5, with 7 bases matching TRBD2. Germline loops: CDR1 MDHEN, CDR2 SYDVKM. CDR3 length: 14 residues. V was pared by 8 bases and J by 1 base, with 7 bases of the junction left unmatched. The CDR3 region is CASHRGVLQETQYF. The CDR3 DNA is TGTGCCAGCCACCGGGGGGTCCTCCAAGAGACCCAGTACTTC.

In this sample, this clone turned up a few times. For the CDR3, the DNA is TGTGCCAGCAGCCCGGGACAGGGGGACGGCTACACCTTC. Its translation is CASSPGQGDGYTF. The chain is built from TRBV11-1 and TRBJ1-2; TRBD1 agrees at 11 bases. Trimming at V came to 5 bases and at J to 8 bases, leaving 4 bases not matched to a gene. CDR1 is SGHAT and CDR2 is FQDESV in the germline V gene (reference sequence). The CDR3 has 13 amino acids.

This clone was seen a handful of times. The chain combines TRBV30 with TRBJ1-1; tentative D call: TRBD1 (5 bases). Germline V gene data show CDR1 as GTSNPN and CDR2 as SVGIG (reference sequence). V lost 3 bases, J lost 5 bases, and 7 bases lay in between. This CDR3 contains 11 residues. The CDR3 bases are TGTGCCTGGAGCAGGGAGACTGAAGCTTTCTTT. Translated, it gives CAWSRETEAFF.

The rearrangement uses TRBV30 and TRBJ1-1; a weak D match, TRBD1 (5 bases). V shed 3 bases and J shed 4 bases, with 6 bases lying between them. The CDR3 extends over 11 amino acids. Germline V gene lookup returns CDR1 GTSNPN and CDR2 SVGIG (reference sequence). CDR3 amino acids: CAWSTGTEAFF. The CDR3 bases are TGTGCCTGGAGCACAGGCACTGAAGCTTTCTTT.

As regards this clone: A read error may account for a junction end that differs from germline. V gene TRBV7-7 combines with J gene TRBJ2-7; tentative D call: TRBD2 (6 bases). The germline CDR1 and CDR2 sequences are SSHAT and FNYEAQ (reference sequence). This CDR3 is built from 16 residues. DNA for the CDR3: TGTGCTAGCAGCCCAGGCGCTGGGGACTCGACTTACGAGCAGTACTTC. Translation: CASSPGAGDSTYEQYF.

The CDR3 region is CASSLSTGEFTEAFF. CDR3 nucleotides: TGCGCCAGCAGCTTGAGTACCGGGGAATTTACTGAAGCTTTCTTT. The J gene is TRBJ1-1, the V gene TRBV5-1; the D is unclear. Per the germline V gene, CDR1 is SGHRS and CDR2 is YFSETQ. This CDR3 is built from 15 residues. Trimming left V 1 base short and J 5 bases short, with 15 bases between. The variable domain in full, with the rest retrieved from reference TRBV5-1 and TRBJ1-1, is KAGVTQTPRYLIKTRGQQVTLSCSPISGHRSVSWYQQTPGQGLQFLFEYFSETQRNKGNFPGRFSGRQFSNSRSEMNVSTLELGDSALYLCASSLSTGEFTEAFFGQGTRLTVV.

CDR3 amino acids: CASSRNPDNEQFF. The CDR3 DNA sequence: TGTGCCAGCTCACGGAACCCAGACAATGAGCAGTTCTTC. J is TRBJ2-1 and V is TRBV18; no reliable D call. Per germline, CDR1 KGHSH and CDR2 LQKENI. There are 13 residues in the CDR3. Trimming removed 4 bases at V and 5 bases at J, with 9 bases between.

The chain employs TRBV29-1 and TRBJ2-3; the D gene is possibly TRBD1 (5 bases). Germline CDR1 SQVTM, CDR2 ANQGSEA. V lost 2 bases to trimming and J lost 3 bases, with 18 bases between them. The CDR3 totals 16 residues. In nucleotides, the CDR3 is TGCAGCGTTGAAAACCGACAGAAAGTGGGGACAGATACGCAGTATTTT. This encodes CSVENRQKVGTDTQYF.

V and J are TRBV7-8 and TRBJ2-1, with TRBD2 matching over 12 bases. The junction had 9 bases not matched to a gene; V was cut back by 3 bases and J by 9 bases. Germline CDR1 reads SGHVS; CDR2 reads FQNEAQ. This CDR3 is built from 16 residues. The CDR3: CASSFFLAGGPGEQFF. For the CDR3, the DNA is TGTGCCAGCAGCTTCTTCCTAGCGGGGGGGCCGGGTGAGCAGTTCTTC. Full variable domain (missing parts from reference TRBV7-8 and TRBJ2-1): GAGVSQSPRYKVAKRGQDVALRCDPISGHVSLFWYQQALGQGPEFLTYFQNEAQLDKSGLPSDRFFAERPEGSVSTLKIQRTQQEDSAVYLCASSFFLAGGPGEQFFGPGTRLTVL.

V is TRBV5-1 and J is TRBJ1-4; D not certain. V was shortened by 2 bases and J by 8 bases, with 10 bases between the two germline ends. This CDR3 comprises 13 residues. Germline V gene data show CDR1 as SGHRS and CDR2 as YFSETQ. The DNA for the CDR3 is TGCGCCAGCAGCTTACTTATTGGAGAAAAACTGTTTTTT. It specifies CASSLLIGEKLFF.

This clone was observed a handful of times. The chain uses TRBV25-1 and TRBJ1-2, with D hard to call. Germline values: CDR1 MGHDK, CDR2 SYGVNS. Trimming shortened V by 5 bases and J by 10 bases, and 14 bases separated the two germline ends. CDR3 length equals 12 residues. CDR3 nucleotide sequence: TGTGCCAGCAGTAGCGAAGGAGACCACTACACCTTC. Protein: CASSSEGDHYTF.

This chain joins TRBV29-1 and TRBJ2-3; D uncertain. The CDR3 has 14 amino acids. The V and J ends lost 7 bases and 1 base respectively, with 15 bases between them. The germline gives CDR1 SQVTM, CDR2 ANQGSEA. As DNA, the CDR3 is TGCAGCGCCGCGTTAGGGCTCGGCACAGATACGCAGTATTTT. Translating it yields CSAALGLGTDTQYF.

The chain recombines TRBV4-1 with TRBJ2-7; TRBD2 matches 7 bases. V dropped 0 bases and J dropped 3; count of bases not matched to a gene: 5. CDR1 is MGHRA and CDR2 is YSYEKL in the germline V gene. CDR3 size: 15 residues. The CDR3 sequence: CASSQERGGFYEQYF. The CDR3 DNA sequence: TGCGCCAGCAGCCAAGAAAGGGGAGGGTTCTACGAGCAGTACTTC.

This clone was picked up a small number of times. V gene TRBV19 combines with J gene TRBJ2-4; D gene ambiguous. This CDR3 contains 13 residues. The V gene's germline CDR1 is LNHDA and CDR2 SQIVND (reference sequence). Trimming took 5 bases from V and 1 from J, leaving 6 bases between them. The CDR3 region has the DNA TGTGCCAGTAGTGGACCGGCCAAAAACATTCAGTACTTC. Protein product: CASSGPAKNIQYF.

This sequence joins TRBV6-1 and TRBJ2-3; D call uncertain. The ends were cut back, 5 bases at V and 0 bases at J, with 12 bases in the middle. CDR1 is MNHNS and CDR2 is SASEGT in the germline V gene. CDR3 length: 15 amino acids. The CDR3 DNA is TGTGCCAGCAGTACGGAACTGGCCAGCACAGATACGCAGTATTTT. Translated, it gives CASSTELASTDTQYF.

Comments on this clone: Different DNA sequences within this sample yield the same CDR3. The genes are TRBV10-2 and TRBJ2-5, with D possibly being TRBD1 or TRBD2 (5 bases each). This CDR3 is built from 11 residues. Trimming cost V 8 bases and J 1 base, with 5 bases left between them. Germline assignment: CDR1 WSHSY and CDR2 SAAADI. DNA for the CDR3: TGCGCCAGCGGGACCCAAGAGACCCAGTACTTC. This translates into CASGTQETQYF.

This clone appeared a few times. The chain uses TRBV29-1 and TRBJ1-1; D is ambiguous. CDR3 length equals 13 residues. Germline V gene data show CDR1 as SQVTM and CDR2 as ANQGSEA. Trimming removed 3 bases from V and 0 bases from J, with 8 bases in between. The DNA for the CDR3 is TGCAGCGTTGAGTCGTCGATGAACACTGAAGCTTTCTTT. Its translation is CSVESSMNTEAFF.

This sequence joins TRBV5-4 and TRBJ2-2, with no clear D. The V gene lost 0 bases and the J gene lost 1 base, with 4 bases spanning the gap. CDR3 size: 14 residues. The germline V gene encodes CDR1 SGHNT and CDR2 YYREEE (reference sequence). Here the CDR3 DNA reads TGTGCCAGCAGCTTGGAACTGAACACCGGGGAGCTGTTTTTT. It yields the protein CASSLELNTGELFF.